The 23 T cell receptor beta chains given below trace back to one sample, sequenced in a study of T cell responses to AZD1222 COVID-19 vaccine (dated by TCRdb to the early 2020s). This specimen's time point label, per the study, means: about 28 days (+/-7) after the second vaccine dose. The library came from the immunoSEQ multiplex PCR assay. TCRdb limited this immuneACCESS table to in-frame rearrangements with V and J called. A share of clones is missing; checked studies link under half to unresolved V genes, and the rest is unexplained. Here the sample has some 110,000 clones; approximately 90% occur a single time. 3.5% of the sample goes to the ten largest clones. Sequenced here: peripheral blood, sampled 28 days after the second AZD1222 dose. The receptor source for this set is an adult who received the AZD1222 COVID-19 vaccine.

V and J are TRBV10-3 and TRBJ2-1; TRBD2 agrees at 7 bases. The CDR3 consists of 13 residues. In germline, CDR1 is ENHRY, CDR2 SYGVKD. The junction had 4 bases not matched to a gene; V was cut back by 10 bases and J by 1 base. CDR3 amino acids: CATGTTSYNEQFF. The CDR3 bases are TGTGCCACCGGGACTACTTCCTACAATGAGCAGTTCTTC.

The gene calls are TRBV5-1 and TRBJ2-1, with TRBD2 as a possible D gene (5 bases). Looked up from germline, CDR1 is SGHRS and CDR2 is YFSETQ. The ends were cut back, 6 bases at V and 4 bases at J, with 8 bases in the middle. The CDR3 consists of 12 residues. CDR3 sequence reads: CASNRGYNEQFF. For the CDR3, the DNA is TGCGCCAGCAACCGGGGATACAATGAGCAGTTCTTC. Drawing the rest from reference TRBV5-1 and TRBJ2-1, the complete variable domain is KAGVTQTPRYLIKTRGQQVTLSCSPISGHRSVSWYQQTPGQGLQFLFEYFSETQRNKGNFPGRFSGRQFSNSRSEMNVSTLELGDSALYLCASNRGYNEQFFGPGTRLTVL.

This sequence joins TRBV7-2 and TRBJ2-7; TRBD2 matches at 12 bases. V was pared by 5 bases and J by 4 bases, with 12 bases of the junction left unmatched. Germline assignment: CDR1 SGHTA and CDR2 FQGNSA. This CDR3 spans 17 amino acids. CDR3 in DNA: TGTGCCAGCAGCCCTAGGGGAGCTAGCGGGAGGGGTTACGAGCAGTACTTC. Protein product: CASSPRGASGRGYEQYF.

In regard to this clone: Other DNA sequences of this sample code for an identical CDR3. The V gene is TRBV28, the J gene TRBJ2-7, with 11 bases identical to TRBD1. The germline CDR1 and CDR2 sequences are MDHEN and SYDVKM. The CDR3 extends over 15 amino acids. V lost 3 bases, J lost 2 bases, and 3 bases stayed unmatched. The CDR3 coding sequence is TGTGCCAGCAGTTTGGGGACAGGGGGAACCTACGAGCAGTACTTC. Amino acid sequence: CASSLGTGGTYEQYF.

The chain recombines TRBV27 with TRBJ1-2, with 7 bases matching TRBD1. This CDR3 contains 13 residues. The J segment lost 4 bases and the V segment lost 6 bases, leaving 5 bases of the junction unmatched. Per the germline V gene, CDR1 is MNHEY and CDR2 is SMNVEV (reference sequence). The CDR3 nucleotides are TGTGCCAGCAGACCGGGACAGTCCTATGGCTACACCTTC. It encodes CASRPGQSYGYTF.

The chain is built from TRBV10-2 and TRBJ1-2, with a possible D match to TRBD1 (5 bases). Germline V gene lookup returns CDR1 WSHSY and CDR2 SAAADI. V was clipped by 4 bases and J by 2 bases, with 14 bases between them. The length of the CDR3 is 15 residues. CDR3 coding DNA: TGCGCCAGCAGTGGACAGCCCGATGGAAACTATGGCTACACCTTC. It codes for CASSGQPDGNYGYTF.

The chain combines TRBV6-2 or TRBV6-3 with TRBJ1-2; the match to TRBD1 covers 8 bases. V gave up 4 bases and J gave up 4 bases; unmatched junction bases: 2. Germline CDR1 reads MNHEY; CDR2 reads SVGEGT. This CDR3 is 13 amino acids long. As DNA, the CDR3 is TGTGCCAGCAGTTCGACAGGGGTCTATGGCTACACCTTC. Amino acid sequence: CASSSTGVYGYTF.

CDR3 in amino acids: CASSQDKAAPYGYTF. For the CDR3, the DNA is TGCGCCAGCAGCCAAGATAAGGCAGCCCCCTATGGCTACACCTTC. The chain carries TRBV4-3 and TRBJ1-2; D remains ambiguous. Trimming removed 0 bases at V and 4 bases at J, with 12 bases between. The CDR3 runs to 15 residues. The V gene's germline CDR1 is LGHNA and CDR2 YSLEER.

The DNA of the CDR3 is TGTGCCAGCAGCCAAAACACGGGACAGCTGGGGGGCTACACCTTC. Protein product: CASSQNTGQLGGYTF. V and J are TRBV4-2 and TRBJ1-2; 7 bases match TRBD1. This CDR3 is 15 amino acids long. Germline CDR1 is LGHNA and CDR2 is YNFKEQ. Unmatched junction bases numbered 11, after V lost 2 bases and J lost 8 bases.

The chain combines TRBV12-5 with TRBJ2-7, with D tentatively TRBD2 (7 bases). V lost 5 bases and J lost 2, with 13 bases in between. Germline CDR1 LGHNT, CDR2 FRNRAP. CDR3 size: 14 residues. The CDR3 region has the DNA TGTGCTAGTGGTACGGGGGGCCCTACCTACGAGCAGTACTTC. Its translation: CASGTGGPTYEQYF.

V usage is TRBV28 and J usage is TRBJ2-3, with 7 bases lining up with TRBD1. Per the germline V gene, CDR1 is MDHEN and CDR2 is SYDVKM. V shed 4 bases, J shed 2 bases, and the junction held 6 bases outside the gene matches. The CDR3 spans 15 residues. The CDR3, as DNA: TGTGCCAGCAGTTCGGTAGGGACAGCCACAGATACGCAGTATTTT. Protein sequence: CASSSVGTATDTQYF. Filled out from reference TRBV28 and TRBJ2-3, the complete variable domain reads DVKVTQSSRYLVKRTGEKVFLECVQDMDHENMFWYRQDPGLGLRLIYFSYDVKMKEKGDIPEGYSVSREKKERFSLILESASTNQTSMYLCASSSVGTATDTQYFGPGTRLTVL.

The J gene is TRBJ2-5, the V gene TRBV10-3; TRBD2 agrees at 8 bases. Germline CDR1 and CDR2: ENHRY and SYGVKD. This CDR3 region has 16 residues. Trimming took 0 bases from V and 3 from J; bases not matched to a gene: 6. The DNA for the CDR3 is TGTGCCATCAGTGAGTCGGTCGGGAGGGCCAAAGAGACCCAGTACTTC. Protein sequence: CAISESVGRAKETQYF.

The chain links TRBV15 to TRBJ1-2; D is ambiguous. The germline V and J ends were trimmed by 11 bases and 1 base, with 11 bases remaining between them. CDR1 LNHNV and CDR2 YYDKDF come from the germline V gene (reference sequence). The CDR3 has 12 amino acids. The CDR3 loop reads CAVAVDNYGYTF. CDR3 DNA: TGTGCCGTCGCGGTTGATAACTATGGCTACACCTTC.

The chain couples TRBV5-4 to TRBJ1-1, with TRBD1 matching 9 bases. The CDR3 runs 15 residues. Germline loops: CDR1 SGHNT, CDR2 YYREEE (reference sequence). The junction had 8 bases not matched to a gene; V was cut back by 3 bases and J by 5 bases. CDR3 protein: CASSYGQGRGTEAFF. The CDR3, as DNA: TGTGCCAGCAGCTACGGACAGGGGAGGGGAACTGAAGCTTTCTTT.

V gene TRBV7-2 combines with J gene TRBJ2-7, with 9 bases matching TRBD2. Germline-derived CDR1 and CDR2 are SGHTA and FQGNSA. The CDR3 extends over 15 amino acids. J gave up 4 bases and V 3 bases, and 7 bases lay outside the gene matches. The CDR3 region is CASSFKTSGKYEQYF. The CDR3 DNA is TGTGCCAGCAGCTTTAAGACTAGCGGAAAATACGAGCAGTACTTC. Full variable domain (missing parts from reference TRBV7-2 and TRBJ2-7): GAGVSQSPSNKVTEKGKDVELRCDPISGHTALYWYRQSLGQGLEFLIYFQGNSAPDKSGLPSDRFSAERTGGSVSTLTIQRTQQEDSAVYLCASSFKTSGKYEQYFGPGTRLTVT.

The chain links TRBV4-1 to TRBJ2-6; D could derive from TRBD1 or TRBD2 (5 bases each). Germline V gene data show CDR1 as MGHRA and CDR2 as YSYEKL. V lost 6 bases and J lost 0, with 12 bases in between. This CDR3 contains 16 residues. CDR3 protein: CASRTETNSGANVLTF. The CDR3 bases are TGCGCCAGCAGGACAGAGACTAACTCTGGGGCCAACGTCCTGACTTTC.

This chain joins TRBV19 and TRBJ1-2, with D possibly being TRBD1 (6 bases). This CDR3 spans 14 amino acids. The germline V gene encodes CDR1 LNHDA and CDR2 SQIVND (reference sequence). Trimming stripped 6 bases from V and 3 bases from J, with 14 bases between. CDR3 loop: CASRNPGEDYGYTF. As DNA, the CDR3 is TGTGCCAGTAGGAACCCAGGGGAAGACTATGGCTACACCTTC. The full variable domain, in which reference TRBV19 and TRBJ1-2 provide the parts outside the CDR3, is DGGITQSPKYLFRKEGQNVTLSCEQNLNHDAMYWYRQDPGQGLRLIYYSQIVNDFQKGDIAEGYSVSREKKESFPLTVTSAQKNPTAFYLCASRNPGEDYGYTFGSGTRLTVV.

The J gene is TRBJ1-1, the V gene TRBV3-1 (or the pseudogene TRBV3-2), with D possibly being TRBD1 (5 bases). This CDR3 comprises 12 residues. V lost 1 base and J 11 bases, leaving 11 bases between the germline ends. CDR1 LGHDT and CDR2 YNNKEL come from the germline V gene (reference sequence). The CDR3 is CASSQVRAGAFF. The CDR3 nucleotides read TGTGCCAGCAGCCAAGTTAGGGCAGGGGCTTTCTTT.

CDR3 in DNA: TGTGCCAGCAGCCGGGACAGGGCGGATCAGCCCCAGCATTTT. Protein product: CASSRDRADQPQHF. This sequence joins TRBV7-2 and TRBJ1-5, with 9 bases matching TRBD1. The V gene end was trimmed by 5 bases and the J gene end by 5 bases; junction bases not matched to a gene: 4. This CDR3 has 14 amino acids. Germline CDR1 SGHTA, CDR2 FQGNSA.

This clone has a handful of counts. The chain employs TRBV30 and TRBJ1-1, with 7 positions matching TRBD1. The length of the CDR3 is 12 residues. Trimming removed 0 bases from V and 11 bases from J; junction bases left unmatched: 6. From germline, CDR1 is GTSNPN and CDR2 SVGIG (reference sequence). For the CDR3, the DNA is TGTGCCTGGAGTGTGGCAGGGGGGTTGGCTTTCTTT. This translates into CAWSVAGGLAFF. Supplemented by reference TRBV30 and TRBJ1-1, the full variable domain reads SQTIHQWPATLVQPVGSPLSLECTVEGTSNPNLYWYRQAAGRGLQLLFYSVGIGQISSEVPQNLSASRPQDRQFILSSKKLLLSDSGFYLCAWSVAGGLAFFGQGTRLTVV.

The rearrangement links TRBV2 to TRBJ2-1; D is uncertain. Germline V gene lookup returns CDR1 SNHLY and CDR2 FYNNEI. CDR3 length: 15 amino acids. Trimming cost V 4 bases and J 6 bases, with 16 bases left between them. CDR3 nucleotides: TGTGCCAGCAGTGCGGGCCTAACAACTACCAATGAGCAGTTCTTC. It is translated as CASSAGLTTTNEQFF.

V and J are TRBV5-4 and TRBJ2-6; D perhaps matches TRBD1 (6 bases). The CDR3 length is 16 residues. The ends were cut back, 5 bases at V and 4 bases at J, with 16 bases in the middle. CDR1 and CDR2 (germline): SGHNT, YYREEE (reference sequence). CDR3 DNA sequence: TGTGCCAGCAGTCGGGCCACAGGGACCGGGGCCAACGTCCTGACTTTC. It translates to CASSRATGTGANVLTF.

This chain connects TRBV6-2 or TRBV6-3 to TRBJ2-7; D is uncertain. The V end was cut by 4 bases, the J end by 4 bases, with 5 bases between. Germline lookup yields CDR1 MNHEY and CDR2 SVGEGT. The CDR3 runs to 11 residues. The CDR3 loop reads CASSLVYEQYF. The CDR3 DNA sequence: TGTGCCAGCAGTTTGGTATACGAGCAGTACTTC.